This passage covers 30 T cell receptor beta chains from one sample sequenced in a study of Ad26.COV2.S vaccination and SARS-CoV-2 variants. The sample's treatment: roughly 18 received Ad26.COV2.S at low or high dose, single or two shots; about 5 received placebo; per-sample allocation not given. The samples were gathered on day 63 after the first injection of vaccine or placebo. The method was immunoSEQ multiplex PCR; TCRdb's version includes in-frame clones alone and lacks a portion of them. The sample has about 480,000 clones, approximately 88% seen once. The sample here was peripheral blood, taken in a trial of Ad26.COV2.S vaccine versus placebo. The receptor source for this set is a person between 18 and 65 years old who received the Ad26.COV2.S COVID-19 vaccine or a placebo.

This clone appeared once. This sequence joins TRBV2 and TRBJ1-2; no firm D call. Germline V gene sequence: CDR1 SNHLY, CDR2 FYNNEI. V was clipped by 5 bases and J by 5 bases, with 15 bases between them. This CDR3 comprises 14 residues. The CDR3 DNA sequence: TGTGCCAGCAGTCTCACCTTAGCGCCATATGGCTACACCTTC. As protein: CASSLTLAPYGYTF. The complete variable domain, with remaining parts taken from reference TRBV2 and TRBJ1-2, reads EPEVTQTPSHQVTQMGQEVILRCVPISNHLYFYWYRQILGQKVEFLVSFYNNEISEKSEIFDDQFSVERPDGSNFTLKIRSTKLEDSAMYFCASSLTLAPYGYTFGSGTRLTVV.

Here the CDR3 DNA reads TGTGCCAGCAGCTCCAGGGGGGACACTGAAGCTTTCTTT. It encodes CASSSRGDTEAFF. The rearrangement uses TRBV7-9 and TRBJ1-1; 7 bases align to TRBD1. The germline CDR1 and CDR2 sequences are SEHNR and FQNEAQ (reference sequence). Trimming at V came to 4 bases and at J to 3 bases, leaving 2 bases not matched to a gene. This CDR3 region has 13 residues. The variable domain in full, with the rest retrieved from reference TRBV7-9 and TRBJ1-1, is DTGVSQNPRHKITKRGQNVTFRCDPISEHNRLYWYRQTLGQGPEFLTYFQNEAQLEKSRLLSDRFSAERPKGSFSTLEIQRTEQGDSAMYLCASSSRGDTEAFFGQGTRLTVV.

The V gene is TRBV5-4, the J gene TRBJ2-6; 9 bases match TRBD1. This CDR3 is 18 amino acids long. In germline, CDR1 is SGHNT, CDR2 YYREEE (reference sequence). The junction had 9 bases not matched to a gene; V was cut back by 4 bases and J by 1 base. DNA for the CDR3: TGTGCCAGCAGCGGCGGGACAGGGAGGACTTCTGGGGCCAACGTCCTGACTTTC. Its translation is CASSGGTGRTSGANVLTF.

CDR3 sequence reads: CASSLAQGWGDTQYF. In nucleotides, the CDR3 is TGTGCCAGCAGCTTAGCACAGGGGTGGGGAGATACGCAGTATTTT. This chain uses TRBV7-2 with TRBJ2-3; 7 bases map to TRBD1. V shed 0 bases and J 5 bases; nucleotides not matched to a gene: 5. The CDR3 is made up of 15 amino acids. Germline values: CDR1 SGHTA, CDR2 FQGNSA.

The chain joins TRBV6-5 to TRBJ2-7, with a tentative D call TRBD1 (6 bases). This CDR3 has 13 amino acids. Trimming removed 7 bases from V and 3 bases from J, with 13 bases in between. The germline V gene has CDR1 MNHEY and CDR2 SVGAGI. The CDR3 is CASTTGNRYEQYF. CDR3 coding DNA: TGTGCCAGCACAACAGGGAATCGCTACGAGCAGTACTTC.

In DNA, the CDR3 is TGTGCCAGCAGCTTAGAGACTCCTGGGGGGAACATTCAGTACTTC. Its translation is CASSLETPGGNIQYF. This chain joins TRBV11-3 and TRBJ2-4; a weak D match, TRBD2 (6 bases). The CDR3 runs 15 residues. CDR1 and CDR2 from the germline V gene are SGHNT and YENEEA. Trimming removed 0 bases from V and 7 bases from J, with 13 bases in between.

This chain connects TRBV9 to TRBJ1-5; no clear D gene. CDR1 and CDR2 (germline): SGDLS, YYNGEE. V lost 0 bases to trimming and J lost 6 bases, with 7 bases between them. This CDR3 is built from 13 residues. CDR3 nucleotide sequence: TGTGCCAGCAGCGTAGGGGGTATTCAGCCCCAGCATTTT. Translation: CASSVGGIQPQHF.

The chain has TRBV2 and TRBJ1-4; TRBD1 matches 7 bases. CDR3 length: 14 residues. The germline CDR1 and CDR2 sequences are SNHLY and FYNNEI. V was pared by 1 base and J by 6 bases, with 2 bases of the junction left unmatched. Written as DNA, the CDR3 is TGTGCCAGCAGTGAAGTGGGGACAGATGAAAAACTGTTTTTT. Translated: CASSEVGTDEKLFF.

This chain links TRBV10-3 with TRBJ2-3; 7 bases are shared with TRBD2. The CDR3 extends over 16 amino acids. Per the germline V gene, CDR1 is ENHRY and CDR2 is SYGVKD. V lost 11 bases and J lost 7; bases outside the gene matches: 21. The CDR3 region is CASGGGGRLERNTQYF. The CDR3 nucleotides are TGTGCCTCCGGGGGAGGCGGGAGATTAGAGCGGAATACGCAGTATTTT.

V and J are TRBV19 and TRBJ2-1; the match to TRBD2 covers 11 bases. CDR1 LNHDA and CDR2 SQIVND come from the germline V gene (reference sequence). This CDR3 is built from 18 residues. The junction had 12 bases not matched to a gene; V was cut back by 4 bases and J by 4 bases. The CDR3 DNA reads TGTGCCAGTAGTACACAGCTCTCGGGACTAGCGGTTTACAATGAGCAGTTCTTC. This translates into CASSTQLSGLAVYNEQFF.

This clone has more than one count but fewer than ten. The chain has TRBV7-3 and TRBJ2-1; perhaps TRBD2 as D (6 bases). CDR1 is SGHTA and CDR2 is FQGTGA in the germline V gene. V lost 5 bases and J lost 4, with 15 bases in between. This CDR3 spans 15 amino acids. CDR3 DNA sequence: TGTGCCAGCAGCCCGTCCGGAGGGCCATACAATGAGCAGTTCTTC. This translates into CASSPSGGPYNEQFF.

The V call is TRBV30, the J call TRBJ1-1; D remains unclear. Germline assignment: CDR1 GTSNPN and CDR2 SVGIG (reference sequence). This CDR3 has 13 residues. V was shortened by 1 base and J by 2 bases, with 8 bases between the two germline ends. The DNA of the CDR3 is TGTGCCTGGAGTGCCGGAATCAACACTGAAGCTTTCTTT. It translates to CAWSAGINTEAFF.

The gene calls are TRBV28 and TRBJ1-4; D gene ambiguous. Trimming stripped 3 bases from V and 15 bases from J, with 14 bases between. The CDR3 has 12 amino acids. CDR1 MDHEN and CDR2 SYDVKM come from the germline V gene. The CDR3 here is CASSLSARTMFF. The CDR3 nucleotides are TGTGCCAGCAGTTTGTCAGCTCGGACTATGTTTTTT.

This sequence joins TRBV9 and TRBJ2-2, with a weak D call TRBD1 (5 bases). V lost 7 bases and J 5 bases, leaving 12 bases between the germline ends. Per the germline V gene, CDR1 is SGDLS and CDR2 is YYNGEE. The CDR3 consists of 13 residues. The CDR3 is CASARTQTGELFF. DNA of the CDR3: TGTGCCAGCGCGAGGACACAGACCGGGGAGCTGTTTTTT.

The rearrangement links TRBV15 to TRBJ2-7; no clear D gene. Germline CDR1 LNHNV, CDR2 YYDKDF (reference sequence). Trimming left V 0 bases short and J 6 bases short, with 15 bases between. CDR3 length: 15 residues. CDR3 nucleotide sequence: TGTGCCACCAGCAGAGATCTCCTAGTCCGCGGCGAGCAGTACTTC. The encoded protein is CATSRDLLVRGEQYF.

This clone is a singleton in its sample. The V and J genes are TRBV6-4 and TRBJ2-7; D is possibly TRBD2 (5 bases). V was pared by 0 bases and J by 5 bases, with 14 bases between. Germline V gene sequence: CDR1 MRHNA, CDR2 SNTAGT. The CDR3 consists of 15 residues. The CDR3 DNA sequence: TGTGCCAGCAGTGACTCGGTCCCGGGGTCCCACGAGCAGTACTTC. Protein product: CASSDSVPGSHEQYF.

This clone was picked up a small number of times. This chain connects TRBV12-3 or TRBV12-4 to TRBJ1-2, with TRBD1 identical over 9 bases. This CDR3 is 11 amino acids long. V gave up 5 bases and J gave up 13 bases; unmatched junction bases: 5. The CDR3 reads CASSRGQGSTF. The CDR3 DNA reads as TGTGCCAGCAGTCGCGGACAGGGGAGCACCTTC.

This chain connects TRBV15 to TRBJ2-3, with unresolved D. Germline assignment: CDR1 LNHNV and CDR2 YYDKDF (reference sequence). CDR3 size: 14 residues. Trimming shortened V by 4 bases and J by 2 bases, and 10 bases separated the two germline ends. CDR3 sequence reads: CATSKPEITDTQYF. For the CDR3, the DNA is TGTGCCACCAGCAAGCCGGAAATCACAGATACGCAGTATTTT.

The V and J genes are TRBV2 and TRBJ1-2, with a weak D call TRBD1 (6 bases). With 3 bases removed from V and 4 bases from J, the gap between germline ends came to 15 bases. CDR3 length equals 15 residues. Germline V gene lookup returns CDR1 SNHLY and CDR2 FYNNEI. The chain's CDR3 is CASSESPGARYGYTF. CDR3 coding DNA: TGTGCCAGCAGTGAGTCGCCGGGGGCACGCTATGGCTACACCTTC. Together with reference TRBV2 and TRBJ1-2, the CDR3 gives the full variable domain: EPEVTQTPSHQVTQMGQEVILRCVPISNHLYFYWYRQILGQKVEFLVSFYNNEISEKSEIFDDQFSVERPDGSNFTLKIRSTKLEDSAMYFCASSESPGARYGYTFGSGTRLTVV.

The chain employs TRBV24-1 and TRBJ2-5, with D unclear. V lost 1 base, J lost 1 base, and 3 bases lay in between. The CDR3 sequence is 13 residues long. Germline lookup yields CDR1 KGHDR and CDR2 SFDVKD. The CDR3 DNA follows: TGTGCCACCAGTGATTTAGTCCAAGAGACCCAGTACTTC. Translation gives CATSDLVQETQYF.

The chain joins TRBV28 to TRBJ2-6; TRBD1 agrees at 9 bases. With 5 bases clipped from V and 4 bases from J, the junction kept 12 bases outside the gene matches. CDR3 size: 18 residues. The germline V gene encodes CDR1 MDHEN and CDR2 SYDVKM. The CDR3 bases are TGTGCCAGCAGTCCCTTTACAGGGGGCGCCGCAGGGGCCAACGTCCTGACTTTC. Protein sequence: CASSPFTGGAAGANVLTF. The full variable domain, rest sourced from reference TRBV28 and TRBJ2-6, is DVKVTQSSRYLVKRTGEKVFLECVQDMDHENMFWYRQDPGLGLRLIYFSYDVKMKEKGDIPEGYSVSREKKERFSLILESASTNQTSMYLCASSPFTGGAAGANVLTFGAGSRLTVL.

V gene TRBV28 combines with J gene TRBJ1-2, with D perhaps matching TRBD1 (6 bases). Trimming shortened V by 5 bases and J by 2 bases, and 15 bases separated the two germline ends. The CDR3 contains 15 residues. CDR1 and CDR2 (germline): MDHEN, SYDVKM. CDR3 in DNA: TGTGCCAGCAGTCCCAGGGTTAGGGGGAACTATGGCTACACCTTC. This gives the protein CASSPRVRGNYGYTF.

The DNA of the CDR3 is TGTGCCAGCAGCCCCGTCTGGGGGAGGGGATACGAGCAGTACTTC. Amino acids: CASSPVWGRGYEQYF. The genes are TRBV3-1 (or the pseudogene TRBV3-2) and TRBJ2-7; 7 bases are shared with TRBD2. J lost 4 bases, V lost 4 bases, and 10 bases had no gene match. From germline, CDR1 is LGHDT and CDR2 YNNKEL (reference sequence). CDR3 length equals 15 residues.

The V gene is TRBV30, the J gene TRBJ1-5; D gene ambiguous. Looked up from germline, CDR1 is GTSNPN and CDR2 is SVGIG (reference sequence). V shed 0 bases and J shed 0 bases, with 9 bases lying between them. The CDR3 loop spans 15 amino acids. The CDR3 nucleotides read TGTGCCTGGAGTGTACGTCACAATAGCAATCAGCCCCAGCATTTT. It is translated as CAWSVRHNSNQPQHF.

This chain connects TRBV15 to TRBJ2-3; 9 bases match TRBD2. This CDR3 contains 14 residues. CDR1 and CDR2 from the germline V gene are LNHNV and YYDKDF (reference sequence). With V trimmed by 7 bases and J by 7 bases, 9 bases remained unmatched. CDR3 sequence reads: CATKTSGGANTQYF. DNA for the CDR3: TGTGCCACCAAGACTAGCGGAGGGGCAAATACGCAGTATTTT. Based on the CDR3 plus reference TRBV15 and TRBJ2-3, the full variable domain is DAMVIQNPRYQVTQFGKPVTLSCSQTLNHNVMYWYQQKSSQAPKLLFHYYDKDFNNEADTPDNFQSRRPNTSFCFLDIRSPGLGDTAMYLCATKTSGGANTQYFGPGTRLTVL.

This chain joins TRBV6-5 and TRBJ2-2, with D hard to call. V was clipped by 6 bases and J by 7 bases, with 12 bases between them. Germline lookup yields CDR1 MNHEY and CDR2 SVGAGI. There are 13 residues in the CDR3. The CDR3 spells CASSAPPGGELFF. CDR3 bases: TGTGCCAGCAGCGCGCCTCCCGGCGGGGAGCTGTTTTTT.

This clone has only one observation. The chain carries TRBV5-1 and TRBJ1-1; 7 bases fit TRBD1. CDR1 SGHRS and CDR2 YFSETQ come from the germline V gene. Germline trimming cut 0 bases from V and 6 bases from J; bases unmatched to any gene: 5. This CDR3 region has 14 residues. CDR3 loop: CASSLVRGPAEAFF. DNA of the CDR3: TGCGCCAGCAGCTTGGTTAGGGGGCCAGCTGAAGCTTTCTTT. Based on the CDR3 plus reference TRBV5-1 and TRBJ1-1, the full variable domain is KAGVTQTPRYLIKTRGQQVTLSCSPISGHRSVSWYQQTPGQGLQFLFEYFSETQRNKGNFPGRFSGRQFSNSRSEMNVSTLELGDSALYLCASSLVRGPAEAFFGQGTRLTVV.

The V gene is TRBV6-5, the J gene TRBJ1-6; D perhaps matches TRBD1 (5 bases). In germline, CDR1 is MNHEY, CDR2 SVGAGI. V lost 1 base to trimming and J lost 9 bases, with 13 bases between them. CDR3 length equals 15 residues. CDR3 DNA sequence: TGTGCCAGCAGTTACTATGGGCAGGGTAGTTCACCCCTCCACTTT. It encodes CASSYYGQGSSPLHF.

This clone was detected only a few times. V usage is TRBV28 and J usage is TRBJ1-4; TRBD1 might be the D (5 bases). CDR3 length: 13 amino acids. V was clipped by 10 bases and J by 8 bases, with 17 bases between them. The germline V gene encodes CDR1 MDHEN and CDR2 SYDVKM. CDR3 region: CATRRGAGEKLFF. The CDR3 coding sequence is TGTGCCACCCGTAGAGGGGCCGGCGAAAAACTGTTTTTT.

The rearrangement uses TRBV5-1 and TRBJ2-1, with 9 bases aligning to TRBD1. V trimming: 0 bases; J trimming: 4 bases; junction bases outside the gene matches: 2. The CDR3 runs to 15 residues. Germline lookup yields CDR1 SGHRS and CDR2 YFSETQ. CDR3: CASSLEGTGYNEQFF. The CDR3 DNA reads TGCGCCAGCAGCTTGGAAGGGACAGGGTACAATGAGCAGTTCTTC.